Listed below are T cell receptor beta chains from one sample, sequenced in a study of T-cell reconstitution after alpha-beta-depleted transplantation in children. TCRdb reprocessed the PCR reads with MiXCR, giving one entry per CDR3 protein. The sample has a few hundred thousand distinct CDR3 sequences; about 9.4% are singletons. Sequenced material: PBMCs from the stem cell graft donor, taken from the stem cell graft. The receptors shown here come from a human donor who donated a stem cell graft to a child with acute lymphoblastic leukemia. Each CDR3 is given with its conserved first and last residue. A D gene is named only where the DNA matches it firmly. Expanded clones get a size class; other rows say once, few or many, or leave the size out.

D	V	size	J	CDR3	DNA
TRBD2	TRBV19	-	TRBJ2-2	CASSIRASGGRSTGELFF	TGTGCCAGTAGTATCCGGGCCAGTGGCGGGAGAAGTACCGGGGAGCTGTTTTTT
TRBD1	TRBV18	many	TRBJ1-2	CASSPPGQGSISRYGYTF	TGTGCCAGCTCACCACCGGGACAGGGTTCCATATCACGGTATGGCTACACCTTC
-	TRBV20-1	few	TRBJ2-5	CSASPGAGAQYF	TGCAGTGCTAGTCCGGGAGCAGGGGCCCAGTACTTC
-	TRBV6-1	few	TRBJ2-2	CASSTRGNTGELFF	TGTGCCAGCAGTACCAGGGGGAACACCGGGGAGCTGTTTTTT
-	TRBV28	few	TRBJ2-3	CASSQGLETDTQYF	TGTGCCAGCAGCCAGGGGTTGGAAACAGATACGCAGTATTTT
TRBD1	TRBV7-4	few	TRBJ2-1	CASSLPSGRTGGEGRIGGYNEQFF	TGTGCCAGCAGCTTACCTAGTGGGAGGACAGGGGGCGAAGGCAGGATTGGGGGTTACAATGAGCAGTTCTTC
-	TRBV27	-	TRBJ2-7	CASSPGLLREQYF	TGTGCCAGCAGCCCGGGGCTGCTACGGGAGCAGTACTTC
-	TRBV21-1	-	TRBJ2-5	CASLRGSGETQYF	TGTGCCAGCTTGAGGGGTTCCGGGGAGACCCAGTACTTC
-	TRBV7-9	few	TRBJ1-1	CASSFGANPNTEAFF	TGTGCCAGCAGCTTCGGAGCTAACCCGAACACTGAAGCTTTCTTT
-	TRBV6-5	few	TRBJ2-5	CASSYGYGRGETQYF	TGTGCCAGCAGCTACGGATACGGGAGAGGAGAGACCCAGTACTTC
-	TRBV11-2	many	TRBJ2-3	CASSWTPPDTQYF	TGTGCCAGCAGTTGGACCCCTCCCGATACGCAGTATTTT
-	TRBV7-3	-	TRBJ2-2	CASRRAPSWELFF	TGTGCCAGCAGGCGGGCCCCGTCCTGGGAGCTGTTTTTT
-	TRBV5-6	few	TRBJ1-4	CASSSLGHSEKLFF	TGTGCCAGCAGCTCCTTAGGACATTCCGAAAAACTGTTTTTT
-	TRBV12-5	few	TRBJ1-3	CASGPPGPLRISGNTIYF	TGTGCTAGTGGTCCGCCGGGACCGCTTCGGATCTCTGGAAACACCATATATTTT
TRBD2	TRBV19	many	TRBJ2-1	CASRPLAGALHEQFF	TGTGCCAGTAGACCGCTAGCGGGAGCTCTCCATGAGCAGTTCTTC
-	TRBV6-5	-	TRBJ2-2	CASSYTNPMGGVFAGELFF	TGTGCCAGCAGTTACACCAATCCCATGGGGGGAGTGTTTGCCGGGGAGCTGTTTTTT
-	TRBV27	few	TRBJ2-6	CASSSLPSGANVLTF	TGTGCCAGCAGTTCTCTCCCCTCTGGGGCCAACGTCCTGACTTTC
TRBD1	TRBV6-2/TRBV6-3	-	TRBJ2-1	CASSLDRVWVDEQFF	TGTGCCAGCAGCCTGGACAGGGTGTGGGTAGATGAGCAGTTCTTC
TRBD2	TRBV5-1	-	TRBJ2-2	CASSPGTSFPNTGELFF	TGCGCCAGCAGCCCGGGGACTAGCTTCCCTAACACCGGGGAGCTGTTTTTT
-	TRBV7-2	few	TRBJ2-1	CASSSRQVLRTRTQFF	TGTGCCAGCAGCTCTAGACAGGTCTTGCGCACCCGCACGCAGTTCTTC
-	TRBV29-1	-	TRBJ2-3	CSVGSGWTDTQYF	TGCAGCGTTGGGTCAGGGTGGACAGATACGCAGTATTTT
-	TRBV5-6	few	TRBJ2-7	CASSLAGIRSYEQYF	TGTGCCAGCAGCCTGGCGGGGATTCGGTCCTACGAGCAGTACTTC
TRBD2	TRBV4-3	-	TRBJ2-7	CASSQDFGLAGGFYEQYF	TGCGCCAGCAGCCAAGATTTCGGACTAGCGGGAGGTTTTTACGAGCAGTACTTC
TRBD1	TRBV20-1	-	TRBJ2-3	CSASNVGTEDTDTQYF	TGCAGTGCTAGTAACGTAGGGACAGAAGACACAGATACGCAGTATTTT
TRBD1	TRBV2	few	TRBJ1-3	CASSRQGFGNTIYF	TGTGCCAGCAGTCGACAGGGCTTTGGAAACACCATATATTTT
-	TRBV7-9	many	TRBJ2-3	CAIRLNTNLDTQYF	TGTGCCATCCGGCTAAACACGAATCTAGATACGCAGTATTTT
-	TRBV15	-	TRBJ2-7	CATSRDITGSEQYF	TGTGCCACCAGCAGAGATATCACAGGGAGTGAGCAGTACTTC
-	TRBV11-1	-	TRBJ2-1	CASSPSQNIPDLFNEQFF	TGTGCCAGCAGCCCCAGCCAGAATATTCCCGACCTTTTCAATGAGCAGTTCTTC
-	TRBV2	-	TRBJ1-5	CASSRIRFNQPQHF	TGTGCCAGCAGTCGGATCAGGTTCAATCAGCCCCAGCATTTT
-	TRBV5-1	few	TRBJ2-2	CASSQGTNTGELFF	TGCGCCAGCAGCCAAGGGACCAACACCGGGGAGCTGTTTTTT
TRBD2	TRBV24-1	-	TRBJ2-1	CATSDSAGGPHSHPYNEQFF	TGTGCCACCAGTGACTCAGCGGGAGGGCCCCACTCTCACCCCTACAATGAGCAGTTCTTC